One and the same sample provided the 20 T cell receptor beta chains below, sequenced in a study of monozygotic twins with inflammatory bowel disease. TCRdb derives one entry per CDR3 protein from the 5' RACE reads, leaving out DNA. The sample includes about 210,000 distinct CDR3 sequences. The sequencing sample was made of blood. The receptors were gathered from a human donor with ulcerative colitis or Crohn's disease, or a healthy co-twin of an affected twin (not recorded which).

The gene calls are TRBV4-1 and TRBJ1-1. The CDR3 is 17 residues long. Germline CDR1 MGHRA, CDR2 YSYEKL. The CDR3: CASSQDRGTAMNTEAFF.

This chain links TRBV7-6 with TRBJ1-5. In germline, CDR1 is SGHVS, CDR2 FNYEAQ. There are 13 residues in the CDR3. CDR3 loop: CASSFGPNQPQHF.

This chain uses TRBV3-1 with TRBJ2-3; TCRdb calls TRBD2, which cannot be checked without DNA. The CDR3 spans 18 residues. The V gene's germline CDR1 is LGHDT and CDR2 YNNKEL (reference sequence). Here the CDR3 reads CASSQVPSSGGNTDTQYF.

CDR3 amino acids: CASSLDTGAGTEAFF. This sequence joins TRBV11-2 and TRBJ1-1. Germline V gene lookup returns CDR1 SGHAT and CDR2 FQNNGV. The CDR3 is made up of 15 amino acids.

The rearrangement joins TRBV6-1 to TRBJ2-7; there is no DNA to check the TCRdb D call of TRBD1. This CDR3 has 17 amino acids. The germline CDR1 and CDR2 sequences are MNHNS and SASEGT. The CDR3 is CASTQEAQGAGRNEQYF.

V and J are TRBV7-3 and TRBJ2-1; the TCRdb call, TRBD1, lacks DNA for checking. CDR3 length: 17 amino acids. CDR1 and CDR2 from the germline V gene are SGHTA and FQGTGA. The CDR3 protein is CASSSSRGGGGYNEQFF.

The V call is TRBV24-1, the J call TRBJ2-6; TCRdb picks TRBD1, but there is no DNA to check that call. Germline V gene data show CDR1 as KGHDR and CDR2 as SFDVKD. The CDR3 consists of 16 residues. The CDR3 sequence is CATSGQGHSGANVLTF.

The chain carries TRBV5-1 and TRBJ2-5. CDR1 SGHRS and CDR2 YFSETQ come from the germline V gene. CDR3 length: 14 amino acids. This CDR3 reads CASSLSGQEKTQYF.

This chain joins TRBV12-5 and TRBJ2-2; TCRdb names TRBD2, which stays unverified in the absence of DNA. Germline V gene lookup returns CDR1 LGHNT and CDR2 FRNRAP. CDR3 size: 14 residues. The CDR3 reads CASGPALWPGELFF.

The chain is built from TRBV5-1 and TRBJ1-1; TCRdb calls TRBD1, which cannot be checked without DNA. Germline V CDR1 and CDR2: SGHRS, YFSETQ. This CDR3 region has 15 residues. The CDR3: CASSLSGMGSTEAFF.

The chain is built from TRBV4-1 and TRBJ1-2; absent DNA, TCRdb's TRBD1 call cannot be checked. The CDR3 runs 14 residues. From germline, CDR1 is MGHRA and CDR2 YSYEKL. The CDR3 here is CASSQDRTGEHYTF.

The V and J genes are TRBV13 and TRBJ2-3. The germline gives CDR1 PRHDT, CDR2 FYEKMQ (reference sequence). The CDR3 length is 13 residues. The CDR3 spells CASTILSGDTQYF.

The chain links TRBV6-5 to TRBJ1-2. This CDR3 is 11 amino acids long. The V gene's germline CDR1 is MNHEY and CDR2 SVGAGI. CDR3: CASSSGLADTF.

The V and J genes are TRBV7-2 and TRBJ2-7. Germline CDR1 is SGHTA and CDR2 is FQGNSA. The CDR3 consists of 15 residues. The CDR3 region is CASSLAQRSVYEQYF.

The V gene is TRBV20-1, the J gene TRBJ1-1. This CDR3 is 14 amino acids long. From germline, CDR1 is DFQATT and CDR2 SNEGSKA (reference sequence). CDR3 in amino acids: CSARDLTDLTEAFF.

Here the CDR3 reads CASSLIGVAEAFF. The J gene is TRBJ1-1, the V gene TRBV5-1; TCRdb reports TRBD1, a call that lacks DNA to check it against. The CDR3 sequence is 13 residues long. Germline V gives CDR1 SGHRS, CDR2 YFSETQ.

The J gene is TRBJ2-3, the V gene TRBV4-1; the D call of TRBD1 rests on TCRdb alone, since no DNA is present to check it. Per the germline V gene, CDR1 is MGHRA and CDR2 is YSYEKL. The CDR3 is made up of 15 amino acids. CDR3 loop: CASSRSGTTTDTQYF.

The chain combines TRBV29-1 with TRBJ1-5. Germline V lookup: CDR1 SQVTM, CDR2 ANQGSEA. This CDR3 spans 14 amino acids. CDR3 amino acids: CSAQGGGVNQPQHF.

J is TRBJ1-3 and V is TRBV6-2 or TRBV6-3; the D call of TRBD1 rests on TCRdb alone, since no DNA is present to check it. Germline-derived CDR1 and CDR2 are MNHEY and SVGEGT. CDR3 length: 18 residues. CDR3 amino acids: CASSFLSTGTISGNTIYF.

The V call is TRBV5-4, the J call TRBJ2-1. The CDR3 spans 15 residues. Germline CDR1 SGHNT, CDR2 YYREEE (reference sequence). The CDR3 protein is CASSLDARDVNEQFF.